This T cell receptor beta chain was identified during a study of blood T cell repertoires in COVID-19. The junction had 8 bases not matched to a gene; V was cut back by 4 bases and J by 6 bases. CDR1 is SGDLS, CDR2 YYNGEE, per germline. The CDR3 runs 14 residues. Libraries were prepared by immunoSEQ multiplex PCR; TCRdb keeps only in-frame clonotypes and omits some of them. The sample lists tens of thousands of clones, 70% to 80% occurring once. This TCR derives from a man in his fifties or sixties with active or convalescent COVID-19. This sequence joins TRBV9 and TRBJ2-3; 7 bases are shared with TRBD2. The specimen sequenced was peripheral blood. CDR3 nucleotide sequence: TGTGCCAGCAGCCTGGCTAGCGGTGGCGATACGCAGTATTTT. It codes for CASSLASGGDTQYF.